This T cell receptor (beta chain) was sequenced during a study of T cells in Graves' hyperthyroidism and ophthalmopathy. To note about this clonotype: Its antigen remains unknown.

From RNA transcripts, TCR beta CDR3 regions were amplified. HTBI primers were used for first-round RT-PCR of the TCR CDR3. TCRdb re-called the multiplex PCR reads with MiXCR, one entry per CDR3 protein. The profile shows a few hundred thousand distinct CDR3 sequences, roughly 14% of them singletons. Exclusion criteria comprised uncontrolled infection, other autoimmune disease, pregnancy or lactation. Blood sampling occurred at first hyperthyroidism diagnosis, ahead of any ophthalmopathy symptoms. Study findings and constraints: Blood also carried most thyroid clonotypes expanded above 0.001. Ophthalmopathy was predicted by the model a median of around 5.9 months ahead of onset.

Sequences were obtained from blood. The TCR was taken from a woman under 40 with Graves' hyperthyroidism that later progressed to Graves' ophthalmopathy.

The CDR3 loop reads CASSWTQGTGELFF. The CDR3, as DNA: TGCGCCAGCAGCTGGACACAGGGCACCGGGGAGCTGTTTTTT. V is TRBV5-1 and J is TRBJ2-2; a weak D match, TRBD1 (6 bases). Trimming shortened V by 3 bases and J by 4 bases, and 10 bases separated the two germline ends. The length of the CDR3 is 14 residues. The germline V gene encodes CDR1 SGHRS and CDR2 YFSETQ.